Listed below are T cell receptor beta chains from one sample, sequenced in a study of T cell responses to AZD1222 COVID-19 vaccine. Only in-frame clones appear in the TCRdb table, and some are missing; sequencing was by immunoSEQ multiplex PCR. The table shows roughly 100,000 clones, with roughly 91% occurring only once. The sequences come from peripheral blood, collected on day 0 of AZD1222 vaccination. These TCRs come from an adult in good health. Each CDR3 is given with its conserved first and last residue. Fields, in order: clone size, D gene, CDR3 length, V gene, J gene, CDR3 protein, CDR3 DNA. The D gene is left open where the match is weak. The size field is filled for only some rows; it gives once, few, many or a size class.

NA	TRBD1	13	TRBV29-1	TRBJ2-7	CSVAPTGGYEQYF	TGCAGCGTTGCCCCCACAGGGGGGTACGAGCAGTACTTC
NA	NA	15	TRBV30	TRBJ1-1	CAWSVGGSTGAEAFF	TGTGCCTGGAGTGTAGGGGGTTCTACGGGCGCTGAAGCTTTCTTT
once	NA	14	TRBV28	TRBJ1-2	CASSLGFGNYGYTF	TGTGCCAGCAGTTTGGGTTTCGGGAACTATGGCTACACCTTC
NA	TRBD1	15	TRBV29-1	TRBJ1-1	CSVEDRRGQVPEAFF	TGCAGCGTTGAAGATAGGAGGGGGCAGGTGCCTGAAGCTTTCTTT
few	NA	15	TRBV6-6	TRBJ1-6	CASSIPRGRDSPLHF	TGTGCCAGCAGTATCCCCCGGGGAAGAGATTCACCCCTCCACTTT
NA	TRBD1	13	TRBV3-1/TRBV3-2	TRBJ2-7	CASSQSQGTEQYF	TGTGCCAGCAGCCAATCACAGGGGACGGAGCAGTACTTC
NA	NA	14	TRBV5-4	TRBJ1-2	CASSPWGRNYGYTF	TGTGCCAGCAGCCCATGGGGTCGAAACTATGGCTACACCTTC
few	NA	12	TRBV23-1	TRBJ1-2	CASNQEGFGYTF	TGCGCCAGCAACCAGGAGGGATTTGGCTACACCTTC
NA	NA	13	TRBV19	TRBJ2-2	CASSRFSPGELFF	TGTGCCAGTAGTAGATTTTCCCCCGGGGAGCTGTTTTTT
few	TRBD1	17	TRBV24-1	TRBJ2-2	CATSDLGQGADTGELFF	TGTGCCACCAGTGATTTAGGGCAGGGGGCCGACACCGGGGAGCTGTTTTTT
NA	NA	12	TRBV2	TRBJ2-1	CASRNLGTEQFF	TGTGCCAGCAGGAATCTAGGGACTGAGCAGTTCTTC
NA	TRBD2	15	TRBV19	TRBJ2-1	CASSISLAGGDEQFF	TGTGCCAGTAGTATATCTCTAGCGGGAGGGGATGAGCAGTTCTTC
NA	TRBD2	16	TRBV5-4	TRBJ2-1	CASSRSGVSSYNEQFF	TGTGCCAGCAGCCGAAGCGGGGTAAGCTCCTACAATGAGCAGTTCTTC
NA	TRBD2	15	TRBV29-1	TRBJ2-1	CSVVSGRVSYNEQFF	TGCAGCGTTGTTAGCGGGAGGGTATCCTACAATGAGCAGTTCTTC
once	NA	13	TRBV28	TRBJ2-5	CASSYRVRETQYF	TGTGCCAGCAGTTATCGTGTCCGGGAGACCCAGTACTTC
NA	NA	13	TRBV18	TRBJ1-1	CASSPASNTEAFF	TGTGCCAGCTCACCAGCCTCGAACACTGAAGCTTTCTTT
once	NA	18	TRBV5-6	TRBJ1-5	CASSLGSLSIYSNQPQHF	TGTGCCAGCAGCTTGGGATCCCTTAGCATCTATAGCAATCAGCCCCAGCATTTT
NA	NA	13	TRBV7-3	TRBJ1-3	CASSPNSGNTIYF	TGTGCCAGCAGCCCAAACAGCGGAAACACCATATATTTT
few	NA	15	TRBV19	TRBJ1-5	CASSRQVGGNQPQHF	TGTGCCAGTAGCCGACAGGTCGGGGGCAATCAGCCCCAGCATTTT
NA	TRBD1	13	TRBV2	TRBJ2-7	CASSPDRGHEQYF	TGTGCCAGCAGTCCCGACAGGGGCCACGAGCAGTACTTC
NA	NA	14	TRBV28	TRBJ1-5	CASRPPRYNQPQHF	TGTGCCAGCAGACCGCCCCGATACAATCAGCCCCAGCATTTT
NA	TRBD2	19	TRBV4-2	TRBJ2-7	CASSQDSGLAGGPVYEQYF	TGTGCCAGCAGCCAAGATTCGGGACTAGCGGGAGGGCCGGTTTACGAGCAGTACTTC
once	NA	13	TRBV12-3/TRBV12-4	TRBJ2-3	CASSFRETDTQYF	TGTGCCAGCAGTTTTCGGGAGACAGATACGCAGTATTTT
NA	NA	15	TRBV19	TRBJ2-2	CATHPGPVRPGELFF	TGTGCCACACATCCGGGTCCCGTCCGACCCGGGGAGCTGTTTTTT
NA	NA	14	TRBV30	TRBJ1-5	CAWSSLTGNQPQHF	TGTGCCTGGAGCTCATTAACGGGCAATCAGCCCCAGCATTTT
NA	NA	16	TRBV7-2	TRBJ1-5	CASSLAPRDKNQPQHF	TGTGCCAGCAGCTTAGCGCCGCGGGACAAGAATCAGCCCCAGCATTTT
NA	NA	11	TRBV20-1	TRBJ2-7	CSASGSYEQYF	TGCAGTGCTAGCGGGAGCTACGAGCAGTACTTC